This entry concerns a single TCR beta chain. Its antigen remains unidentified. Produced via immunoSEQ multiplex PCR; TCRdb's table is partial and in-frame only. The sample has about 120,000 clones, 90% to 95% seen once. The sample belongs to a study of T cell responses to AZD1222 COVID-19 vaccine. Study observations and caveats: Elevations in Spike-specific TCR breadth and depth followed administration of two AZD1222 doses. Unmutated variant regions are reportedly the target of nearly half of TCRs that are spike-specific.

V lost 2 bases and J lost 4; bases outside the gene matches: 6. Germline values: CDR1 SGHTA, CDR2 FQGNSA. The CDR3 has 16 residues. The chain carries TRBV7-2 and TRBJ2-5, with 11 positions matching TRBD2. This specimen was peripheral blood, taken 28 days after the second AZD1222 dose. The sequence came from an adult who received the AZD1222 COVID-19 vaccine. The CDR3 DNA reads TGTGCCAGCAGCTTAAGTGGGACTAGCGGAGGAGAGACCCAGTACTTC. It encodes CASSLSGTSGGETQYF.